These 20 T cell receptor beta chains were all obtained from the same sample, sequenced in a study of blood T cell repertoires in COVID-19. Only in-frame clones appear in the TCRdb table, and some are missing; sequencing was by immunoSEQ multiplex PCR. The table includes 95,000 to 150,000 clones, 88% detected once. Sequencing used peripheral blood. These receptors originate from a woman aged 45 to 65 with active or convalescent COVID-19.

The chain links TRBV28 to TRBJ1-3; TRBD1 matches 7 bases. The CDR3 runs to 16 residues. Germline V CDR1 and CDR2: MDHEN, SYDVKM. The junction had 7 bases not matched to a gene; V was cut back by 5 bases and J by 0 bases. The CDR3 region has the DNA TGTGCCAGCAGTATCCTACGGGACAGCTCTGGAAACACCATATATTTT. This translates into CASSILRDSSGNTIYF.

This chain joins TRBV2 and TRBJ1-5, with D possibly TRBD1 on 5 matching bases. Germline V lookup: CDR1 SNHLY, CDR2 FYNNEI. V was clipped by 4 bases and J by 7 bases, with 11 bases between them. The CDR3 sequence is 13 residues long. CDR3 sequence (DNA): TGTGCCAGCAGTGGTCTCCCAGGGCAGCCCCAGCATTTT. As protein: CASSGLPGQPQHF.

The V and J genes are TRBV6-5 and TRBJ2-1, with no clear D. The CDR3 totals 10 residues. V shed 6 bases and J shed 8 bases, with 5 bases lying between them. Germline CDR1 and CDR2: MNHEY and SVGAGI. CDR3 protein: CASRVDEQFF. The CDR3 coding sequence is TGTGCCAGCAGGGTAGATGAGCAGTTCTTC.

The V call is TRBV28, the J call TRBJ1-2; 7 bases agree with TRBD1. Unmatched junction bases numbered 6, after V lost 3 bases and J lost 5 bases. The germline CDR1 and CDR2 sequences are MDHEN and SYDVKM. CDR3 length equals 14 residues. CDR3 bases: TGTGCCAGCAGTTTCTTACAGGGGACATATGGCTACACCTTC. Translating gives CASSFLQGTYGYTF.

V is TRBV11-1 and J is TRBJ2-1, with 7 bases fitting TRBD2. Germline V gene data show CDR1 as SGHAT and CDR2 as FQDESV (reference sequence). J gave up 7 bases and V 6 bases, and 9 bases lay outside the gene matches. The CDR3 loop spans 14 amino acids. The CDR3 protein is CASRGGSVRNEQFF. CDR3 nucleotide sequence: TGTGCCAGCAGGGGCGGGAGTGTGAGGAATGAGCAGTTCTTC.

The gene calls are TRBV6-5 and TRBJ1-1, with 7 bases that match TRBD1. In germline, CDR1 is MNHEY, CDR2 SVGAGI. The CDR3 extends over 13 amino acids. V trimming: 5 bases; J trimming: 8 bases; junction bases outside the gene matches: 8. CDR3 bases: TGTGCCAGCAGTCCAGGGACAGAAAGAGAAGCTTTCTTT. Translation: CASSPGTEREAFF.

The chain couples TRBV15 to TRBJ2-3, with TRBD2 matching over 8 bases. From germline, CDR1 is LNHNV and CDR2 YYDKDF (reference sequence). With V trimmed by 0 bases and J by 6 bases, 8 bases remained unmatched. This CDR3 has 16 amino acids. In nucleotides, the CDR3 is TGTGCCACCAGCAGAGAGATCGGGAGGGCGGGGGATACGCAGTATTTT. Translating it yields CATSREIGRAGDTQYF. The full variable domain, with the rest looked up from reference TRBV15 and TRBJ2-3, is DAMVIQNPRYQVTQFGKPVTLSCSQTLNHNVMYWYQQKSSQAPKLLFHYYDKDFNNEADTPDNFQSRRPNTSFCFLDIRSPGLGDTAMYLCATSREIGRAGDTQYFGPGTRLTVL.

This chain connects TRBV19 to TRBJ2-1; 9 bases are a match to TRBD1. In germline, CDR1 is LNHDA, CDR2 SQIVND (reference sequence). The CDR3 is 11 amino acids. Trimming took 7 bases from V and 15 from J; bases not matched to a gene: 7. The CDR3, as DNA: TGTGCCAGTACCCTCGGACAGGGGACGTTCTTC. Residues: CASTLGQGTFF.

CDR3 residues: CASSLPDRGRQPQHF. The CDR3 bases are TGTGCCAGCAGTTTACCGGACAGGGGCAGACAGCCCCAGCATTTT. The V and J genes are TRBV28 and TRBJ1-5; 9 nucleotides align to TRBD1. Germline assignment: CDR1 MDHEN and CDR2 SYDVKM. The CDR3 is 15 amino acids. J gave up 7 bases and V 2 bases, and 6 bases lay outside the gene matches.

The chain links TRBV3-1 (or the pseudogene TRBV3-2) to TRBJ2-5; the match to TRBD2 covers 7 bases. This CDR3 has 14 residues. V was clipped by 4 bases and J by 5 bases; unmatched bases: 7. CDR1 and CDR2 (germline): LGHDT, YNNKEL (reference sequence). CDR3 amino acids: CASSLRTRMETQYF. The CDR3 DNA follows: TGTGCCAGCAGCCTCCGGACTAGAATGGAGACCCAGTACTTC.

The J gene is TRBJ1-1, the V gene TRBV7-8; 7 nucleotides match TRBD1. Per germline, CDR1 SGHVS and CDR2 FQNEAQ. The CDR3 consists of 15 residues. V was pared by 5 bases and J by 0 bases, with 6 bases of the junction left unmatched. The CDR3 region has the DNA TGTGCCAGCAGCCCGCCGACAGGGCTGAACACTGAAGCTTTCTTT. Residues: CASSPPTGLNTEAFF.

V and J are TRBV7-2 and TRBJ2-1; 8 positions agree with TRBD1. Per the germline V gene, CDR1 is SGHTA and CDR2 is FQGNSA. The CDR3 totals 15 residues. V shed 5 bases and J 7 bases; nucleotides not matched to a gene: 10. The CDR3 protein is CASSAPDRGQNEQFF. The CDR3 bases are TGTGCCAGCAGCGCCCCCGACAGGGGTCAGAATGAGCAGTTCTTC.

V and J are TRBV7-6 and TRBJ2-1; no reliable D call. CDR1 and CDR2 from the germline V gene are SGHVS and FNYEAQ. Trimming cost V 1 base and J 12 bases, with 10 bases left between them. There are 12 residues in the CDR3. CDR3 in DNA: TGTGCCAGCAGCTTAGACGGGTACGGGCAGTTCTTC. Encoded protein: CASSLDGYGQFF.

This clone was seen just once. The CDR3 DNA reads TGTGCCAGCAGCTTAGTCGGAGGGGGCTGGCTCACCGGGGAGCTGTTTTTT. Translating it yields CASSLVGGGWLTGELFF. J is TRBJ2-2 and V is TRBV7-9; D is perhaps TRBD1 (7 bases). The CDR3 has 17 residues. Trimming left V 1 base short and J 4 bases short, with 16 bases between. Germline V gives CDR1 SEHNR, CDR2 FQNEAQ (reference sequence). The full variable domain, in which reference TRBV7-9 and TRBJ2-2 provide the parts outside the CDR3, is DTGVSQNPRHKITKRGQNVTFRCDPISEHNRLYWYRQTLGQGPEFLTYFQNEAQLEKSRLLSDRFSAERPKGSFSTLEIQRTEQGDSAMYLCASSLVGGGWLTGELFFGEGSRLTVL.

This rearrangement joins TRBV10-1 to TRBJ2-1; no firm D call. Deletions cut 8 bases from V and 9 bases from J, with 26 bases between. Germline CDR1 and CDR2: WNHNN and SYGVQD (reference sequence). CDR3 length: 16 amino acids. As DNA, the CDR3 is TGCGCCAGCCTCATTACGGAGACCTCTCGCTCCCCTGAGCAGTTCTTC. Protein product: CASLITETSRSPEQFF.

The V call is TRBV14, the J call TRBJ2-7; D perhaps matches TRBD1 (6 bases). The V end lost 4 bases, the J end lost 2 bases, and 12 bases lay between the germline ends. Germline V CDR1 and CDR2: SGHDN, FVKESK. The CDR3 is 14 amino acids. This chain's CDR3 is CASSRQAGAYEQYF. The CDR3 nucleotides read TGTGCCAGCAGCCGACAGGCTGGGGCCTACGAGCAGTACTTC.

The V call is TRBV19, the J call TRBJ2-1; TRBD1 aligns across 11 bases. Trimming removed 6 bases from V and 7 bases from J; junction bases left unmatched: 5. Per germline, CDR1 LNHDA and CDR2 SQIVND (reference sequence). The CDR3 runs to 14 residues. The CDR3 loop reads CASRPGTGGNEQFF. In DNA, the CDR3 is TGTGCCAGTAGACCCGGGACAGGGGGGAATGAGCAGTTCTTC.

The J gene is TRBJ2-3, the V gene TRBV7-2; TRBD2 agrees at 7 bases. V dropped 5 bases and J dropped 1; count of bases not matched to a gene: 3. Germline lookup yields CDR1 SGHTA and CDR2 FQGNSA. CDR3 size: 14 residues. In DNA, the CDR3 is TGTGCCAGCAGCCAGACTAGCCGCACAGATACGCAGTATTTT. Encoded protein: CASSQTSRTDTQYF.

The chain couples TRBV7-6 to TRBJ2-5; unclear D gene. Trimming took 5 bases from V and 1 from J, leaving 17 bases between them. The CDR3 loop spans 16 amino acids. Germline lookup yields CDR1 SGHVS and CDR2 FNYEAQ. CDR3 in amino acids: CASSPARSPIQETQYF. CDR3 nucleotide sequence: TGTGCCAGCAGCCCAGCTCGGAGCCCTATCCAAGAGACCCAGTACTTC.

The chain links TRBV7-2 to TRBJ2-3; 11 nucleotides agree with TRBD2. The ends lost 3 bases at V and 2 bases at J; junction bases unmatched: 1. The CDR3 consists of 15 residues. The germline gives CDR1 SGHTA, CDR2 FQGNSA. The CDR3 sequence: CASSLGLADTDTQYF. The CDR3 DNA is TGTGCCAGCAGCTTGGGACTAGCGGACACAGATACGCAGTATTTT.